This TCR beta chain was found in a study of blood T cell repertoires in COVID-19. Study summary: The United States, Italy and Spain provided the acute and convalescent COVID-19 samples.

Using immunoSEQ multiplex PCR, the repertoire was profiled, and TCRdb retains in-frame clones only, with some absent. This table holds a few hundred thousand clones, about 85% found once. This CDR3 region has 14 residues. Germline CDR1 is SGHVS and CDR2 is FQNEAQ. V shed 1 base and J 6 bases; nucleotides not matched to a gene: 4. Participants were placed into cohorts based on the clinical history they reported. The chain carries TRBV7-8 and TRBJ2-7; TRBD1 matches at 9 bases. Sequencing input: PBMCs or T cells enriched from blood (not recorded which). The source of this sequence is a woman aged 50 to 60 who had been exposed to COVID-19. In DNA, the CDR3 is TGTGCCAGCAGCTTAGAACAGGGGGCGCGCGAGCAGTACTTC. It yields the protein CASSLEQGAREQYF.